The clone carrying this T cell receptor beta chain was counted at least ten times. This entry comes from a study of CD8 T cells in ankylosing spondylitis. CDR1 DFQATT and CDR2 SNEGSKA come from the germline V gene (reference sequence). The CDR3 length is 14 residues. The V segment lost 5 bases and the J segment 9 bases; nucleotides outside the gene matches: 10. Each CDR3 protein gets one entry after TCRdb re-called the 5' RACE reads with MiXCR. The sample records 250,000 to 350,000 distinct CDR3 sequences, over 15% being singletons. This receptor was identified in a male donor with ankylosing spondylitis or in good health (not recorded which). Sequencing was carried out using blood, either unsorted or a sorted T cell fraction (not recorded which). The genes are TRBV20-1 and TRBJ2-1; 10 bases align to TRBD1. The DNA for the CDR3 is TGCAGTGCTCTCCCGGGACAGGGGATGAGTGAGCAGTTCTTC. Its protein is CSALPGQGMSEQFF.